The rows below give T cell receptor beta chains drawn from one sample of a study of blood T cell repertoires in COVID-19. Repertoires were generated with immunoSEQ multiplex PCR, while TCRdb's copy carries only in-frame clones and drops some. This sample has about 89,000 clones, with approximately 90% found just once. The sample taken for sequencing was peripheral blood. Receptor source: a human donor with active COVID-19. The donor label of this sample is uncertain. Each CDR3 is given with its conserved first and last residue. The order of the fields is J gene, clone size, V gene, D gene, CDR3 DNA, CDR3 protein. The D gene is left open where the match is weak. Rows give clone size only sometimes, using once, few, many, or a class for an expanded clone.

TRBJ1-5 | NA | TRBV6-5 | NA | TGTGCCAGCAGCCCCCGTGGGGGCGTAGGACAGCCCCAGCATTTT | CASSPRGGVGQPQHF
TRBJ1-2 | NA | TRBV5-1 | NA | TGCGCCAGCAGCTTAGACAGAGACTATGGCTACACCTTC | CASSLDRDYGYTF
TRBJ2-3 | NA | TRBV27 | TRBD2 | TGTGCCAGCAGTTTTTCGGGGGGAACAGATACGCAGTATTTT | CASSFSGGTDTQYF
TRBJ2-1 | NA | TRBV10-1 | NA | TGCGCCAGCAGTGAGGTAGGACAGGGAGGGTACATAGGCTACAATGAGCAGTTCTTC | CASSEVGQGGYIGYNEQFF
TRBJ1-2 | NA | TRBV7-3 | TRBD1 | TGTGCCAGCAGCCCCAGCCCGGGACAGGGGGCTGGCTACACCTTC | CASSPSPGQGAGYTF
TRBJ1-4 | NA | TRBV6-5 | NA | TGTGCCAGCAGTTACTCGAGGATCGGGACACTGGAAAAACTGTTTTTT | CASSYSRIGTLEKLFF
TRBJ2-1 | NA | TRBV5-1 | TRBD2 | TGCGCCAGCAGCCTTACTAGCGGGGGGGCCTATGAGCAGTTCTTC | CASSLTSGGAYEQFF
TRBJ2-1 | NA | TRBV24-1 | TRBD2 | TGTGCCACCAGTGCCAACCGACTAGCGGGGGGGCAGTTCTTC | CATSANRLAGGQFF
TRBJ1-2 | NA | TRBV27 | NA | TGTGCCAGCGGCCTGGCGGGTTATAAAGGCTACACCTTC | CASGLAGYKGYTF
TRBJ2-1 | NA | TRBV6-5 | TRBD2 | TGTGCCAGCACGCGGGGGGTCTACAATGAGCAGTTCTTC | CASTRGVYNEQFF
TRBJ2-1 | NA | TRBV19 | TRBD2 | TGTGCCAGTAGTACCTCCGTTTTGACTAAGCGGGGGGCCCTGGGGCAGTTCTTC | CASSTSVLTKRGALGQFF
TRBJ2-3 | once | TRBV4-3 | NA | TGCGCCAGCAGCCAAGAAGGTTCAGGTCTGCCCTCAGGATATACGCAGTATTTT | CASSQEGSGLPSGYTQYF
TRBJ2-7 | NA | TRBV19 | TRBD2 | TGTGCCAGTAGTATCTTAGCGGGGGCTCACTACGAGCAGTACTTC | CASSILAGAHYEQYF
TRBJ2-7 | NA | TRBV3-1/TRBV3-2 | TRBD2 | TGTGCCAGCAGCCTTAGCGGGGGGGCCTACGAGCAGTACTTC | CASSLSGGAYEQYF
TRBJ2-5 | NA | TRBV7-2 | TRBD1 | TGTGCCAGCAGCTCCCCGGGACAGGGATGGGAGACCCAGTACTTC | CASSSPGQGWETQYF
TRBJ2-5 | NA | TRBV6-1 | TRBD2 | TGTGCCAGCAGTGAAGGCCCAGCGGGGGGCCAGCGGACCCAGTACTTC | CASSEGPAGGQRTQYF
TRBJ2-5 | NA | TRBV11-2 | TRBD2 | TGTGCCAGCAGCTTCGAGGCGGGGGGGCAGGAAGAGACCCAGTACTTC | CASSFEAGGQEETQYF
TRBJ1-6 | NA | TRBV28 | NA | TGTGCCAGCAGTTTAGGGGCTAATTCACCCCTCCACTTT | CASSLGANSPLHF
TRBJ2-3 | NA | TRBV2 | NA | TGTGCCAGCAGACAGGAGAACACAGATACGCAGTATTTT | CASRQENTDTQYF
TRBJ1-6 | NA | TRBV27 | NA | TGTGCCAGCAGTGCAAAGGGGTCCTCTGGTTCACCCCTCCACTTT | CASSAKGSSGSPLHF
TRBJ2-1 | NA | TRBV29-1 | TRBD1 | TGCAGCGTTGAACACCGGGACAGGGACGATGAGCAGTTCTTC | CSVEHRDRDDEQFF
TRBJ2-2 | once | TRBV10-2 | NA | TGCGCCAGCAGAACAGGGTCTGGGGAGCTGTTTTTT | CASRTGSGELFF